This passage covers 17 T cell receptor beta chains from one sample sequenced in a study of blood T cell repertoires in COVID-19. TCRdb keeps only in-frame clones here, not all; method: immunoSEQ multiplex PCR. Among fewer than 65,000 clones, 75% to 90% were seen once, and the ten largest hold roughly 5.2%. The sequenced sample consisted of peripheral blood. These receptors were collected from a human donor in a cohort sampled during active COVID-19.

The chain has TRBV24-1 and TRBJ2-1, with 9 bases aligning to TRBD2. The length of the CDR3 is 16 residues. V dropped 9 bases and J dropped 0; count of bases not matched to a gene: 8. Germline assignment: CDR1 KGHDR and CDR2 SFDVKD. The CDR3 here is CATSSGGTSSYNEQFF. CDR3 nucleotides: TGTGCCACCTCCAGCGGGGGGACAAGCTCCTACAATGAGCAGTTCTTC.

The V and J genes are TRBV6-1 and TRBJ1-4, with D unresolved. The CDR3 consists of 15 residues. Germline loops: CDR1 MNHNS, CDR2 SASEGT. The ends were cut back, 2 bases at V and 4 bases at J, with 11 bases in the middle. CDR3 nucleotides: TGTGCCAGCAGTGAATTGGGCAGGCTTAATGAAAAACTGTTTTTT. Its protein product is CASSELGRLNEKLFF.

This clone showed up just once. The chain recombines TRBV18 with TRBJ1-6; D possibly corresponds to TRBD1 (6 bases). V lost 2 bases to trimming and J lost 4 bases, with 18 bases between them. CDR3 length: 18 amino acids. CDR1 and CDR2 from the germline V gene are KGHSH and LQKENI. CDR3 nucleotides: TGTGCCAGCTCACCAGCACTGACAGGTTCGGCTTATAATTCACCCCTCCACTTT. It yields the protein CASSPALTGSAYNSPLHF.

The CDR3: CASVGQGWAQPQHF. The CDR3 DNA follows: TGTGCCAGCGTAGGACAGGGTTGGGCTCAGCCCCAGCATTTT. The chain uses TRBV2 and TRBJ1-5, with TRBD1 identical over 8 bases. The CDR3 runs 14 residues. Germline V gene data show CDR1 as SNHLY and CDR2 as FYNNEI. Trimming at V came to 8 bases and at J to 6 bases, leaving 9 bases not matched to a gene.

The chain couples TRBV28 to TRBJ2-3; D gene ambiguous. Trimming took off 2 bases at V and 0 bases at J, with 6 bases between the two ends. CDR1 and CDR2 from the germline V gene are MDHEN and SYDVKM. The length of the CDR3 is 14 residues. Here the CDR3 reads CASSLAVSTDTQYF. The CDR3 nucleotides are TGTGCCAGCAGTTTAGCGGTGAGCACAGATACGCAGTATTTT.

This clone turned up a few times. One junction end does not reproduce the germline sequence, and a read error may be involved. The V and J genes are TRBV19 and TRBJ2-1; 9 bases match TRBD2. The CDR3 loop spans 12 amino acids. The germline CDR1 and CDR2 sequences are LNHDA and SQIVND (reference sequence). The DNA of the CDR3 is TGTGCCAGTAGTTCGGTAGCGGGGGCCGTACTCTTC. It specifies CASSSVAGAVLF. Together with reference TRBV19 and TRBJ2-1, the CDR3 gives the full variable domain: DGGITQSPKYLFRKEGQNVTLSCEQNLNHDAMYWYRQDPGQGLRLIYYSQIVNDFQKGDIAEGYSVSREKKESFPLTVTSAQKNPTAFYLCASSSVAGAVLFGPGTRLTVL.

At least ten counts were recorded for this clone. The V call is TRBV9, the J call TRBJ1-5; D ambiguous. The V gene lost 0 bases and the J gene lost 0 bases, with 10 bases spanning the gap. The CDR3 consists of 16 residues. Germline-derived CDR1 and CDR2 are SGDLS and YYNGEE. CDR3 nucleotides: TGTGCCAGCAGCGTAGGGAGCGATCTTAGCAATCAGCCCCAGCATTTT. This gives the protein CASSVGSDLSNQPQHF.

The chain joins TRBV25-1 to TRBJ2-5; 8 nucleotides agree with TRBD2. V shed 5 bases, J shed 4 bases, and the junction held 12 bases outside the gene matches. The germline V gene has CDR1 MGHDK and CDR2 SYGVNS. The CDR3 length is 16 residues. The CDR3 nucleotides are TGTGCCAGCAGTCCCGCCGTGCGGGGGGAGGGAGAGACCCAGTACTTC. Amino acids: CASSPAVRGEGETQYF. The whole variable domain, filled in from reference TRBV25-1 and TRBJ2-5, reads EADIYQTPRYLVIGTGKKITLECSQTMGHDKMYWYQQDPGMELHLIHYSYGVNSTEKGDLSSESTVSRIRTEHFPLTLESARPSHTSQYLCASSPAVRGEGETQYFGPGTRLLVL.

This sequence joins TRBV6-4 and TRBJ2-3; weak D call: TRBD2 (7 bases). CDR1 is MRHNA and CDR2 is SNTAGT in the germline V gene. This CDR3 comprises 16 residues. V lost 4 bases and J lost 5, with 19 bases in between. DNA for the CDR3: TGTGCCAGCAGTGTCAGGGGCGGGGGCTCCCAAGATACGCAGTATTTT. It encodes CASSVRGGGSQDTQYF.

V and J are TRBV19 and TRBJ1-2, with 8 bases identical to TRBD1. The CDR3 is made up of 15 amino acids. V lost 6 bases, J lost 3 bases, and 9 bases stayed unmatched. Germline CDR1 LNHDA, CDR2 SQIVND (reference sequence). CDR3 sequence (DNA): TGTGCCAGTAGCCACGACAGGGGACTGGACTATGGCTACACCTTC. Its protein is CASSHDRGLDYGYTF.

The V and J genes are TRBV5-5 and TRBJ2-5; the D gene is possibly TRBD1 (7 bases). Trimming stripped 3 bases from V and 0 bases from J, with 9 bases between. Germline CDR1 SGHKS, CDR2 YYEKEE (reference sequence). There are 14 residues in the CDR3. Here the CDR3 reads CASSWRGHQETQYF. In nucleotides, the CDR3 is TGTGCCAGCAGCTGGAGGGGGCACCAAGAGACCCAGTACTTC.

The gene calls are TRBV28 and TRBJ2-7, with a weak D call TRBD1 (5 bases). The CDR3 runs to 11 residues. Trimming took 8 bases from V and 3 from J, leaving 8 bases between them. From germline, CDR1 is MDHEN and CDR2 SYDVKM. This CDR3 is CASFRDYEQYF. The CDR3 bases are TGTGCCAGCTTCAGGGACTACGAGCAGTACTTC.

This chain joins TRBV4-3 and TRBJ2-3; 7 nucleotides match TRBD1. CDR1 is LGHNA and CDR2 is YSLEER in the germline V gene. This CDR3 region has 15 residues. V was pared by 2 bases and J by 1 base, with 3 bases of the junction left unmatched. CDR3 in amino acids: CASSQQGERTDTQYF. The CDR3 DNA sequence: TGCGCCAGCAGCCAACAGGGGGAACGCACAGATACGCAGTATTTT.

J is TRBJ1-4 and V is TRBV9, with a tentative D call TRBD1 (5 bases). The CDR3 length is 15 residues. Trimming removed 4 bases at V and 6 bases at J, with 16 bases between. The germline V gene encodes CDR1 SGDLS and CDR2 YYNGEE. CDR3 DNA: TGTGCCAGCAGCCCGGGTACGGGGGGGTATGAAAAACTGTTTTTT. It is translated as CASSPGTGGYEKLFF.

The chain is built from TRBV6-7 and TRBJ1-6, with D possibly matching TRBD1 (5 bases). TRBV6-7 is known as an ORF, though its function is uncertain. V dropped 8 bases and J dropped 7 bases, with 15 bases sitting between them. This CDR3 is 14 amino acids long. The chain's CDR3 is CASPFRQKNSPLHF. The DNA of the CDR3 is TGTGCCAGCCCTTTTCGACAGAAAAATTCACCCCTCCACTTT.

Concerning this clone itself: The germline gene is not matched at one end of the junction; a read error may be the cause. The chain combines TRBV3-1 (or the pseudogene TRBV3-2) with TRBJ1-2; weak D call: TRBD1 (5 bases). Germline V lookup: CDR1 LGHDT, CDR2 YNNKEL (reference sequence). This CDR3 has 13 residues. The CDR3, as DNA: TGTGCCAGCAGCCAAGCAGACAGAGGTAACCTTCACTTC. As protein: CASSQADRGNLHF.

The gene calls are TRBV4-3 and TRBJ1-2, with no clear D. CDR3 length: 14 residues. Trimming shortened V by 0 bases and J by 4 bases, and 9 bases separated the two germline ends. CDR1 and CDR2 (germline): LGHNA, YSLEER. The CDR3 DNA reads as TGCGCCAGCAGCCAAGACAGGCTAACCTATGGCTACACCTTC. Encoded protein: CASSQDRLTYGYTF.